The 5 T cell receptor beta chains reported below all come from one sample, sequenced in a study of T cell changes during pregnancy in multiple sclerosis. Profiling relied on immunoSEQ multiplex PCR, and the TCRdb table lists in-frame clones only, not all of them. The repertoire has more than 70,000 clones, just over 90% of them found once; the top ten carry around 2.3%. This specimen consisted of peripheral blood, obtained in the second trimester of pregnancy. The receptors originated from a female donor with multiple sclerosis, enrolled in a pregnancy study.

The chain couples TRBV29-1 to TRBJ1-2, with 7 positions matching TRBD1. CDR1 is SQVTM, CDR2 ANQGSEA, per germline. After removal of 6 bases from V and 7 bases from J, the junction contained 11 bases not matched to a gene. The length of the CDR3 is 13 residues. CDR3 protein: CSVTNDRVGGYTF. In DNA, the CDR3 is TGCAGCGTCACCAATGACAGGGTGGGTGGCTACACCTTC.

In this sample, this clone turned up a few times. The rearrangement uses TRBV19 and TRBJ2-3, with 12 bases aligning to TRBD1. With 4 bases clipped from V and 6 bases from J, the junction kept 5 bases outside the gene matches. Germline CDR1 and CDR2: LNHDA and SQIVND (reference sequence). This CDR3 spans 15 amino acids. This CDR3 reads CASSTGTGGGDTQYF. The CDR3 DNA reads as TGTGCCAGTAGTACCGGGACAGGGGGCGGGGATACGCAGTATTTT.

The V and J genes are TRBV10-3 and TRBJ1-2; 9 bases align to TRBD1. CDR1 is ENHRY, CDR2 SYGVKD, per germline. The CDR3 extends over 13 amino acids. The V and J ends lost 7 bases and 7 bases, in that order; junction bases with no gene match: 7. The CDR3 region has the DNA TGTGCCATCACTCCGGGACAGGGAAGTGGCTACACCTTC. As protein: CAITPGQGSGYTF.

The chain recombines TRBV6-6 with TRBJ1-5; perhaps TRBD1 as D (5 bases). Per the germline V gene, CDR1 is MNHNY and CDR2 is SVGAGI (reference sequence). This CDR3 region has 14 residues. V was trimmed by 4 bases and J by 3 bases, leaving 10 bases between them. The CDR3 reads CASSSAGDNQPQHF. As DNA, the CDR3 is TGTGCCAGCAGTTCCGCGGGGGACAATCAGCCCCAGCATTTT.

This sequence joins TRBV9 and TRBJ1-2, with TRBD1 identical over 7 bases. V gave up 4 bases and J gave up 8 bases; unmatched junction bases: 8. The CDR3 spans 13 residues. CDR1 and CDR2 (germline): SGDLS, YYNGEE. The CDR3: CASSYDRVGGYTF. CDR3 bases: TGTGCCAGCAGCTATGACAGGGTCGGCGGCTACACCTTC. The full variable domain, rest sourced from reference TRBV9 and TRBJ1-2, is DSGVTQTPKHLITATGQRVTLRCSPRSGDLSVYWYQQSLDQGLQFLIQYYNGEERAKGNILERFSAQQFPDLHSELNLSSLELGDSALYFCASSYDRVGGYTFGSGTRLTVV.